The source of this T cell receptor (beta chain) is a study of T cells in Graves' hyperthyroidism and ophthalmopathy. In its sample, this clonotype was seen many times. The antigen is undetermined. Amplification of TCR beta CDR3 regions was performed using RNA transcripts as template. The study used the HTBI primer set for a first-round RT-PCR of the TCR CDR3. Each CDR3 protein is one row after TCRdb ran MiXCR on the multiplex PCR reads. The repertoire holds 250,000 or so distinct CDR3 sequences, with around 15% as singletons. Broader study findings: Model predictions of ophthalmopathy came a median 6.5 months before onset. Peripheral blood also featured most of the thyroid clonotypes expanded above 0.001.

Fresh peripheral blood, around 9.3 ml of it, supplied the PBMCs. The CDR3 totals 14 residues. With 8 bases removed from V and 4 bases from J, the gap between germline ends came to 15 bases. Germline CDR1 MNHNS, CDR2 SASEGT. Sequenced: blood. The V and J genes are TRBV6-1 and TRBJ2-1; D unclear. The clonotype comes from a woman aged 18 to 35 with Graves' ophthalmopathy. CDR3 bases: TGTGCCAGCCCCGGTAGTTCCCTATACAATGAGCAGTTCTTC. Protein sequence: CASPGSSLYNEQFF.